Shown below are 8 T cell receptor beta chains from a single sample sequenced in a study of blood T cell repertoires in COVID-19. Data came from immunoSEQ multiplex PCR; TCRdb stores just in-frame clones and leaves some out. Of roughly 210,000 clones in the sample, around four fifths were seen once. Specimen: peripheral blood. The source is an elderly woman with COVID-19, enrolled during active disease.

The chain uses TRBV4-2 and TRBJ1-4, with D perhaps TRBD1 (5 bases). The CDR3 length is 16 residues. V dropped 0 bases and J dropped 5 bases, with 13 bases sitting between them. From germline, CDR1 is LGHNA and CDR2 YNFKEQ. CDR3 sequence reads: CASSQEGTARNEKLFF. Here the CDR3 DNA reads TGTGCCAGCAGCCAAGAAGGGACTGCGAGGAATGAAAAACTGTTTTTT.

The J gene is TRBJ1-1, the V gene TRBV7-8, with TRBD1 matching 7 bases. V gave up 5 bases and J gave up 5 bases; unmatched junction bases: 11. Looked up from germline, CDR1 is SGHVS and CDR2 is FQNEAQ. This CDR3 has 15 residues. DNA of the CDR3: TGTGCCAGCAGCGCCTACAGGACAGGTGGAACTGAAGCTTTCTTT. It yields the protein CASSAYRTGGTEAFF. The full variable domain, its missing parts supplied by reference TRBV7-8 and TRBJ1-1, is GAGVSQSPRYKVAKRGQDVALRCDPISGHVSLFWYQQALGQGPEFLTYFQNEAQLDKSGLPSDRFFAERPEGSVSTLKIQRTQQEDSAVYLCASSAYRTGGTEAFFGQGTRLTVV.

J is TRBJ1-5 and V is TRBV6-2 or TRBV6-3; possible D gene TRBD1, 5 bases. The germline CDR1 and CDR2 sequences are MNHEY and SVGEGT. The CDR3 extends over 18 amino acids. Trimming cost V 0 bases and J 4 bases, with 19 bases left between them. CDR3 in DNA: TGTGCCAGCAGTTACTCGATTAAGGAGGGGCCGCAAAATCAGCCCCAGCATTTT. Translating it yields CASSYSIKEGPQNQPQHF.

There are a few counts of this clone. The CDR3 region is CASSPGQGADTEAFF. As DNA, the CDR3 is TGTGCCAGCTCACCAGGGCAGGGGGCCGACACTGAAGCTTTCTTT. This chain links TRBV18 with TRBJ1-1, with 8 bases matching TRBD1. The CDR3 is 15 residues long. The junction had 5 bases not matched to a gene; V was cut back by 2 bases and J by 3 bases. From germline, CDR1 is KGHSH and CDR2 LQKENI.

J is TRBJ1-1 and V is TRBV19; possible D gene TRBD1, 5 bases. Germline lookup yields CDR1 LNHDA and CDR2 SQIVND (reference sequence). The CDR3 sequence is 13 residues long. V shed 2 bases and J shed 5 bases, with 9 bases lying between them. The CDR3 region has the DNA TGTGCCAGTAGTATACAACGGGGGACTGAAGCTTTCTTT. Translated, it gives CASSIQRGTEAFF.

The J gene is TRBJ2-5, the V gene TRBV28; D perhaps matches TRBD2 (7 bases). The V and J ends lost 4 bases and 5 bases respectively, with 17 bases between them. This CDR3 region has 15 residues. CDR1 and CDR2 (germline): MDHEN, SYDVKM. CDR3 coding DNA: TGTGCCAGCAGTTCCTTTTCGGGGGGCGGGGAGACCCAGTACTTC. Its translation: CASSSFSGGGETQYF.

V usage is TRBV28 and J usage is TRBJ2-1; D remains ambiguous. Looked up from germline, CDR1 is MDHEN and CDR2 is SYDVKM. The ends were cut back, 6 bases at V and 2 bases at J, with 8 bases in the middle. The CDR3 loop spans 13 amino acids. Written as DNA, the CDR3 is TGTGCCAGCAGGTGGGCAGCCTACAATGAGCAGTTCTTC. It translates to CASRWAAYNEQFF.

This chain connects TRBV5-6 to TRBJ1-5, with D possibly matching TRBD1 (5 bases). V lost 4 bases and J 0 bases, leaving 14 bases between the germline ends. The germline V gene has CDR1 SGHDT and CDR2 YYEEEE. The CDR3 extends over 16 amino acids. The CDR3 here is CASSPGGTFSNQPQHF. The CDR3 DNA follows: TGTGCCAGCAGCCCCGGGGGGACCTTTAGCAATCAGCCCCAGCATTTT.